These 32 T cell receptor beta chains were sequenced from one sample in a study of T-cell reconstitution after alpha-beta-depleted transplantation in children. This sample's TCRbeta library carried unique molecular identifier barcodes. Each CDR3 protein gets one entry after TCRdb re-called the PCR reads with MiXCR. The sample consists of about 510,000 distinct CDR3 sequences, about an eighth of them appearing once. This sample comprised PBMCs, mostly from graft donor cells, obtained 180 days after TCRalphabeta/CD19-depleted stem cell transplant. Receptor source: a female patient aged 2-9 years who had a stem cell transplant for aplastic anemia, so the T cells may come from the graft donor.

This clonotype was observed many times. At one of its ends the junction is not consistent with the germline gene, which may arise from a read error. The chain joins TRBV7-9 to TRBJ2-1; D not resolved. Germline V gene lookup returns CDR1 SEHNR and CDR2 FQNEAQ (reference sequence). The CDR3 spans 9 residues. CDR3 in DNA: TGTGCCAGCAGCTCGACCCGGCTCTTC. Amino acids: CASSSTRLF.

This clonotype showed up many times. The chain joins TRBV7-9 to TRBJ2-7; 10 positions agree with TRBD1. Germline V gene data show CDR1 as SEHNR and CDR2 as FQNEAQ (reference sequence). CDR3 length: 13 amino acids. CDR3 sequence reads: CASSLGQGNEQYV. CDR3 DNA sequence: TGCGCCAGCAGCTTGGGACAGGGGAACGAGCAGTACGTC.

This clonotype has just a few counts. The CDR3 nucleotides are TGTGCCAGCAGCCGCGGGGAGGGGGCAACTAATGAAAAACTGTTTTTT. This translates into CASSRGEGATNEKLFF. V gene TRBV5-5 combines with J gene TRBJ1-4; D possibly corresponds to TRBD1 (6 bases). CDR3 size: 16 residues. The V and J ends lost 4 bases and 0 bases respectively, with 13 bases between them. CDR1 and CDR2 (germline): SGHKS, YYEKEE (reference sequence).

This clonotype was detected a few times. This rearrangement joins TRBV12-3 or TRBV12-4 to TRBJ2-4, with TRBD1 matching over 8 bases. This CDR3 region has 16 residues. V was pared by 3 bases and J by 2 bases, with 6 bases of the junction left unmatched. Here the CDR3 reads CASSLGQGASKNIQYF. CDR3 nucleotides: TGTGCCAGCAGTTTGGGGCAGGGGGCGTCCAAAAACATTCAGTACTTC.

This clonotype was counted a few times. This chain joins TRBV11-3 and TRBJ2-4; D call uncertain. The V and J ends lost 10 bases and 0 bases respectively, with 13 bases between them. CDR3 length equals 14 residues. CDR1 and CDR2 from the germline V gene are SGHNT and YENEEA. Written as DNA, the CDR3 is TGTGCCACCTGCCCAAAGGAAGCCAAAAACATTCAGTACTTC. It specifies CATCPKEAKNIQYF.

This chain joins TRBV28 and TRBJ2-7; tentatively, D is TRBD1 (5 bases). Looked up from germline, CDR1 is MDHEN and CDR2 is SYDVKM. Between the trimmed V and J ends, which lost 3 bases and 7 bases, there was a span of 10 bases. The CDR3 totals 12 residues. CDR3 amino acids: CASSFQAGEQYF. Here the CDR3 DNA reads TGTGCCAGCAGTTTCCAGGCAGGGGAGCAGTACTTC.

The chain links TRBV28 to TRBJ2-1; D uncertain. V was cut by 1 base and J by 7 bases, with 8 bases left in between. CDR3 size: 13 residues. Germline V CDR1 and CDR2: MDHEN, SYDVKM. The CDR3: CASSLSSWNEQFF. CDR3 in DNA: TGTGCCAGCAGTTTATCTAGTTGGAATGAGCAGTTCTTC.

The rearrangement links TRBV6-4 to TRBJ2-2, with 8 bases identical to TRBD1. The germline gives CDR1 MRHNA, CDR2 SNTAGT. J lost 6 bases, V lost 7 bases, and 4 bases had no gene match. This CDR3 region has 13 residues. CDR3 residues: CASKGTGAGELFF. The CDR3 DNA follows: TGTGCCAGCAAAGGGACAGGCGCCGGGGAGCTGTTTTTT.

The table lists this clonotype with a few counts. The genes are TRBV12-3 or TRBV12-4 and TRBJ1-5; D unresolved. Trimming left V 1 base short and J 7 bases short, with 8 bases between. The CDR3 has 13 amino acids. CDR3 in DNA: TGTGCCAGCAGTTTAGGACAACCCCAGCCCCAGCATTTT. Its translation is CASSLGQPQPQHF.

This clonotype was detected only a few times. The chain joins TRBV6-5 to TRBJ2-4; the D gene is possibly TRBD1 (5 bases). The CDR3 sequence is 14 residues long. Germline V gene lookup returns CDR1 MNHEY and CDR2 SVGAGI. Deletions cut 2 bases from V and 0 bases from J, with 5 bases between. The CDR3 sequence is CASSYDRAKNIQYF. The CDR3 DNA sequence: TGTGCCAGCAGTTACGACAGAGCCAAAAACATTCAGTACTTC.

The rearrangement links TRBV5-1 to TRBJ1-4, with 8 bases lining up with TRBD1. V lost 10 bases and J lost 5; bases outside the gene matches: 7. Germline V gene data show CDR1 as SGHRS and CDR2 as YFSETQ. This CDR3 has 13 amino acids. The CDR3 region has the DNA TGCGCCTGTCGGACAGGGTTAAATGAAAAACTGTTTTTT. Amino acid sequence: CACRTGLNEKLFF.

This sequence joins TRBV7-2 and TRBJ1-2, with 9 bases matching TRBD1. The CDR3 is 12 residues long. CDR1 is SGHTA and CDR2 is FQGNSA in the germline V gene. V was pared by 5 bases and J by 6 bases, with 1 base of the junction left unmatched. As DNA, the CDR3 is TGTGCCAGCAGCGGGACAGGGCATGGCTACACCTTC. It is translated as CASSGTGHGYTF.

The rearrangement uses TRBV5-1 and TRBJ2-3, with 9 bases that match TRBD2. CDR3 length: 19 residues. Germline V lookup: CDR1 SGHRS, CDR2 YFSETQ. The junction had 17 bases not matched to a gene; V was cut back by 2 bases and J by 4 bases. In DNA, the CDR3 is TGCGCCAGCAGCTTCAGGGGACTAGCTACCCCGGACCTCGCAGATACGCAGTATTTT. This encodes CASSFRGLATPDLADTQYF.

This clonotype was picked up many times. The CDR3 protein is CSECRDRGGNTEAFF. The CDR3 coding sequence is TGCAGTGAATGCCGGGACAGGGGAGGGAACACTGAAGCTTTCTTT. This rearrangement joins TRBV20-1 to TRBJ1-1; 10 bases agree with TRBD1. Germline V gene lookup returns CDR1 DFQATT and CDR2 SNEGSKA (reference sequence). The CDR3 contains 15 residues. J lost 1 base, V lost 7 bases, and 9 bases had no gene match.

The genes are TRBV14 and TRBJ2-1; no reliable D call. CDR1 is SGHDN, CDR2 FVKESK, per germline. Deletions cut 5 bases from V and 8 bases from J, with 10 bases between. The CDR3 has 12 amino acids. CDR3 in amino acids: CASSISSHEQFF. The DNA for the CDR3 is TGTGCCAGCAGCATTAGTAGCCATGAGCAGTTCTTC.

The CDR3 bases are TGTGCCAGCAGCGTAACGGCGAGTTTCCAAGAGACCCAGTACTTC. Translated, it gives CASSVTASFQETQYF. This chain links TRBV9 with TRBJ2-5; D remains unclear. This CDR3 contains 15 residues. Germline V lookup: CDR1 SGDLS, CDR2 YYNGEE. V was shortened by 1 base and J by 1 base, with 11 bases between the two germline ends.

There are many counts of this clonotype. The chain couples TRBV28 to TRBJ2-1, with 10 nucleotides matching TRBD2. The germline V gene encodes CDR1 MDHEN and CDR2 SYDVKM. Unmatched junction bases numbered 7, after V lost 7 bases and J lost 4 bases. The CDR3 covers 15 residues. This chain's CDR3 is CASIPGLARYNEQFF. CDR3 nucleotide sequence: TGTGCCAGCATCCCGGGACTAGCGAGATACAATGAGCAGTTCTTC. Variable domain in full (rest from reference TRBV28 and TRBJ2-1): DVKVTQSSRYLVKRTGEKVFLECVQDMDHENMFWYRQDPGLGLRLIYFSYDVKMKEKGDIPEGYSVSREKKERFSLILESASTNQTSMYLCASIPGLARYNEQFFGPGTRLTVL.

The gene calls are TRBV28 and TRBJ2-5; tentatively, D is TRBD1 (5 bases). Trimming removed 3 bases from V and 5 bases from J, with 13 bases in between. The CDR3 is 14 amino acids. Germline assignment: CDR1 MDHEN and CDR2 SYDVKM. In nucleotides, the CDR3 is TGTGCCAGCAGTTTGGACACCAGTCCCGAGACCCAGTACTTC. As protein: CASSLDTSPETQYF. Full variable domain (outside the CDR3, taken from reference TRBV28 and TRBJ2-5): DVKVTQSSRYLVKRTGEKVFLECVQDMDHENMFWYRQDPGLGLRLIYFSYDVKMKEKGDIPEGYSVSREKKERFSLILESASTNQTSMYLCASSLDTSPETQYFGPGTRLLVL.

V is TRBV29-1 and J is TRBJ2-1; 10 nucleotides agree with TRBD2. Germline V gene lookup returns CDR1 SQVTM and CDR2 ANQGSEA. This CDR3 has 16 residues. V lost 4 bases and J lost 4; bases outside the gene matches: 10. CDR3 in amino acids: CSVAPTSGLYYNEQFF. The DNA of the CDR3 is TGCAGCGTTGCCCCGACTAGCGGGTTGTATTACAATGAGCAGTTCTTC.

This chain links TRBV27 with TRBJ2-1; D not certain. Germline V gives CDR1 MNHEY, CDR2 SMNVEV (reference sequence). This CDR3 has 14 residues. The V end lost 5 bases, the J end lost 6 bases, and 14 bases lay between the germline ends. Here the CDR3 DNA reads TGTGCCAGCAGTCCGGGTTGGGCACTCAATGAGCAGTTCTTC. Its protein is CASSPGWALNEQFF.

The rearrangement links TRBV29-1 to TRBJ2-1, with D possibly being TRBD1 (8 bases). V gave up 7 bases and J gave up 7 bases, with 23 bases separating them. The CDR3 is made up of 15 amino acids. Germline CDR1 SQVTM, CDR2 ANQGSEA. CDR3 sequence reads: CSAGAGDRLRNEQFF. CDR3 nucleotide sequence: TGCAGCGCTGGCGCGGGGGACAGGCTAAGGAATGAGCAGTTCTTC.

As to this clonotype: This sequence may be a read error, since a much larger clone differs from it by one base. The chain is built from TRBV15 and TRBJ2-3; D not resolved. Germline lookup yields CDR1 LNHNV and CDR2 YYDKDF (reference sequence). V dropped 1 base and J dropped 2 bases, with 7 bases sitting between them. The CDR3 runs to 14 residues. This chain's CDR3 is CATSRGRSTDTQYF. The CDR3 nucleotides are TGTGCCACCAGCAGAGGTAGGTCCACAGATACGCAGTATTTT.

This clonotype has just a few counts. The J gene is TRBJ2-7, the V gene TRBV5-5, with a weak D call TRBD2 (5 bases). The length of the CDR3 is 16 residues. Germline V lookup: CDR1 SGHKS, CDR2 YYEKEE (reference sequence). Trimming cost V 4 bases and J 7 bases, with 24 bases left between them. This CDR3 is CASSGEGLPPVGEQYV. CDR3 bases: TGTGCCAGCAGCGGGGAAGGACTCCCTCCGGTGGGTGAGCAGTACGTC.

This clonotype was recorded a few times. This chain joins TRBV25-1 and TRBJ1-2, with 10 bases identical to TRBD1. Germline V lookup: CDR1 MGHDK, CDR2 SYGVNS. V shed 2 bases, J shed 4 bases, and the junction held 4 bases outside the gene matches. This CDR3 has 15 residues. CDR3 amino acids: CASSERGDRGYGYTF. The CDR3 coding sequence is TGTGCCAGCAGTGAAAGGGGGGACAGGGGCTATGGCTACACCTTC.

This clonotype was observed a few times. This sequence joins TRBV28 and TRBJ2-7; the match to TRBD2 covers 16 bases. CDR3 length: 18 residues. The V segment lost 3 bases and the J segment 4 bases; nucleotides outside the gene matches: 9. Germline-derived CDR1 and CDR2 are MDHEN and SYDVKM. Here the CDR3 DNA reads TGTGCCAGCAGTTTCGGGACTAGCGGGAGGGCCCGGGGGTACGAGCAGTACTTC. Protein: CASSFGTSGRARGYEQYF.

This clonotype was detected only a few times. The rearrangement links TRBV28 to TRBJ2-5; D gene unclear. The germline V gene has CDR1 MDHEN and CDR2 SYDVKM. The V end lost 5 bases, the J end lost 0 bases, and 7 bases lay between the germline ends. The CDR3 contains 13 residues. In DNA form, the CDR3 reads TGTGCCAGCAGTACGAGCGACCAAGAGACCCAGTACTTC. Protein product: CASSTSDQETQYF.

This clonotype was seen at least ten times. V usage is TRBV12-3 or TRBV12-4 and J usage is TRBJ2-3, with D hard to call. The CDR3 spans 15 residues. V was trimmed by 4 bases and J by 4 bases, leaving 15 bases between them. CDR3 nucleotides: TGTGCCAGCAGTTCTCATCCCCGGAAGCCAGATACGCAGTATTTT. This sequence encodes CASSSHPRKPDTQYF.

This chain connects TRBV7-9 to TRBJ2-7; D unresolved. Per germline, CDR1 SEHNR and CDR2 FQNEAQ (reference sequence). The CDR3 has 12 residues. V dropped 5 bases and J dropped 4 bases, with 9 bases sitting between them. CDR3 region: CASSRTAYEQYV. In DNA form, the CDR3 reads TGTGCCAGCAGCCGCACAGCTTACGAGCAGTACGTC.

This clonotype was seen many times. The V call is TRBV7-2, the J call TRBJ2-2, with 8 nucleotides matching TRBD2. The CDR3 has 18 residues. Germline CDR1 and CDR2: SGHTA and FQGNSA. The trim removed 4 bases at V and 2 bases at J, leaving 12 bases unmatched. CDR3 sequence: CASSSPDRSGRNTGELFF. CDR3 DNA: TGTGCCAGCAGCTCACCGGATCGGAGCGGGAGAAACACCGGGGAGCTGTTTTTT. Full variable domain (outside the CDR3, taken from reference TRBV7-2 and TRBJ2-2): GAGVSQSPSNKVTEKGKDVELRCDPISGHTALYWYRQSLGQGLEFLIYFQGNSAPDKSGLPSDRFSAERTGGSVSTLTIQRTQQEDSAVYLCASSSPDRSGRNTGELFFGEGSRLTVL.

The chain is built from TRBV18 and TRBJ2-7; D is possibly TRBD2 (6 bases). V lost 1 base, J lost 6 bases, and 10 bases lay in between. This CDR3 spans 13 amino acids. CDR1 and CDR2 from the germline V gene are KGHSH and LQKENI. CDR3 DNA: TGTGCCAGCTCACCACGACTAGAGGCCGAGCAGTACGTC. Protein sequence: CASSPRLEAEQYV.

Note on this clonotype: This may stem from a read error, because a much larger clone lies one nucleotide away. The chain joins TRBV9 to TRBJ2-5; a possible D gene is TRBD2 (6 bases). Trimming stripped 1 base from V and 3 bases from J, with 13 bases between. This CDR3 comprises 15 residues. Germline CDR1 is SGDLS and CDR2 is YYNGEE. This CDR3 is CASSVYDGREETQYF. The CDR3 nucleotides are TGTGCCAGCAGCGTATATGACGGGAGAGAAGAGACCCAGTACTTC.

The rearrangement links TRBV25-1 to TRBJ1-2, with a tentative D call TRBD1 (5 bases). V lost 6 bases to trimming and J lost 8 bases, with 10 bases between them. The CDR3 sequence is 11 residues long. Germline V gene lookup returns CDR1 MGHDK and CDR2 SYGVNS. CDR3 DNA: TGTGCCAGCAGGGCAGGGATCGGCTACACCTTC. Amino acid sequence: CASRAGIGYTF.